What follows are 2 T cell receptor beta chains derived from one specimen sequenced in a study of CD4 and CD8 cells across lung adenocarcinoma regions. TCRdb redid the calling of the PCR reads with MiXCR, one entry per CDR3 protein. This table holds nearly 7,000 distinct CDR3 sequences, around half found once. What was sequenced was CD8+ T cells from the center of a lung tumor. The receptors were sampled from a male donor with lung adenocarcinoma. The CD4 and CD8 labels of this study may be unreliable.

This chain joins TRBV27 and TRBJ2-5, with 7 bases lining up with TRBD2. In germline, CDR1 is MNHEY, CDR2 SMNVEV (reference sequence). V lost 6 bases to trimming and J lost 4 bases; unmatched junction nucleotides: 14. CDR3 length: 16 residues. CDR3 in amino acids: CASRGRGGGDPETQYF. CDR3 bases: TGTGCCAGCAGGGGGCGTGGGGGGGGAGACCCAGAGACCCAGTACTTC.

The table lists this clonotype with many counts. CDR3 residues: CASSERLAGVETQYF. CDR3 in DNA: TGTGCCAGCAGTGAGAGGCTAGCGGGAGTTGAGACCCAGTACTTC. The rearrangement uses TRBV6-1 and TRBJ2-5, with 10 bases matching TRBD2. The V and J ends lost 3 bases and 5 bases, in that order; junction bases with no gene match: 6. CDR1 and CDR2 (germline): MNHNS, SASEGT. CDR3 length equals 15 residues.